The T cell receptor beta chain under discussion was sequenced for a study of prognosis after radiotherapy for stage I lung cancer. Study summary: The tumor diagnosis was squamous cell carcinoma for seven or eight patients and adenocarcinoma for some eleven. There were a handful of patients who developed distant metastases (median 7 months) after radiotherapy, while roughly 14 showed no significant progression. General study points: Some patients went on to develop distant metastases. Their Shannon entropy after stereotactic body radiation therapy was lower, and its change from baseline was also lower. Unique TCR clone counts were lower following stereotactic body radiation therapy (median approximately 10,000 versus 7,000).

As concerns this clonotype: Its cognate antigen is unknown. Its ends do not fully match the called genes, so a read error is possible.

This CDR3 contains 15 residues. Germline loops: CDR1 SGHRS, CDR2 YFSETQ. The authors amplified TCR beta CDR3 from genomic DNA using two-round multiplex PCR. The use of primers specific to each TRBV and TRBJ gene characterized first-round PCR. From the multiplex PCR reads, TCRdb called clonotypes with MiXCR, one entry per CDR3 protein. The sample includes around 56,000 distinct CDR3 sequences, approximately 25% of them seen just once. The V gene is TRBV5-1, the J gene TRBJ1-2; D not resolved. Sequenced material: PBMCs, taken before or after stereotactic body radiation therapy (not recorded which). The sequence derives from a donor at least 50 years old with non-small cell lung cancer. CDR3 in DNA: TGCGCCAGCAGCTTTCTTGAAGGAGCCAACTATGGCTACGCCTTC. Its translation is CASSFLEGANYGYAF.